These 4 T cell receptor beta chains were all obtained from the same sample, sequenced in a study of blood T cells in healthy people across ages (dated by TCRdb to the mid-2010s). The library was obtained by 5' RACE. TCRdb records Illumina HiSeq 2500 as the sequencer. The second PCR ran for about 6 to 12 cycles and used a J-beta primer mix along with a sample-barcoded 5' primer. TCRdb took the public reads, trimmed them with fastp at Q25, ran MiXCR for clone calling and kept in-frame beta chains. Records with the same CDR3 protein are collapsed into one entry carrying the most frequent genes and DNA. The sample table lists 1,500,000 or so distinct CDR3 sequences, roughly 43% of them with a count of one. Together, the top ten hold less than 5% of the sample. Source material: blood. The receptor set was obtained from a woman between 18 and 29 years old in good health.

There are a few counts of this clonotype. At one boundary the junction diverges from the germline segment, which might be a read error. The rearrangement uses TRBV5-1 and TRBJ2-3, with TRBD2 as a possible D gene (6 bases). The CDR3 covers 20 residues. Germline loops: CDR1 SGHRS, CDR2 YFSETQ. DNA of the CDR3: TGCTCCAGCAGCATAAGGCCATCCCTAGCCGGGGACTCTAGCACAGATACGCAGTATTTT. Translating it yields CSSSIRPSLAGDSSTDTQYF.

The CDR3 bases are TGTGCCAGCAGCGTAGGGCTGAAAGATTCACCCCTCCACTTT. Residues: CASSVGLKDSPLHF. The chain combines TRBV9 with TRBJ1-6, with no clear D. The germline V gene has CDR1 SGDLS and CDR2 YYNGEE. The CDR3 contains 14 residues. The V end was cut by 0 bases, the J end by 8 bases, with 9 bases between.

This sequence joins TRBV7-9 and TRBJ1-5; TRBD1 is a possible D gene (6 bases). The CDR3 has 17 residues. V gave up 5 bases and J gave up 7 bases, with 24 bases separating them. Per germline, CDR1 SEHNR and CDR2 FQNEAQ (reference sequence). CDR3 DNA sequence: TGTGCCAGCAGCATCGCCGCCCCAGGGGACGGAAAGCAGCCCCAGCATTTT. This sequence encodes CASSIAAPGDGKQPQHF.

In this sample, this clonotype turned up a few times. The V and J genes are TRBV6-1 and TRBJ2-1; D call uncertain. V lost 6 bases, J lost 0 bases, and 15 bases lay in between. This CDR3 contains 16 residues. Germline values: CDR1 MNHNS, CDR2 SASEGT. The CDR3 nucleotides read TGTGCCAGCAGAGGTATACCACTCCGCTCCTACAATGAGCAGTTCTTC. This translates into CASRGIPLRSYNEQFF.